This T cell receptor (beta chain) emerged from a study of CD8 T cells in Susac syndrome. Study results and caveats: As the study acknowledged, the number of individuals who were part of its TCR sequencing and HLA analysis was relatively small.

RNA was extracted with the RNeasy kit, and a quantity of roughly 0.5 to 1 ug was reverse transcribed using random hexamers. Amplification of TCR beta CDR3 used immunoSEQ multiplex PCR across 54 Vbeta and 13 Jbeta. TCRdb ran MiXCR on the immunoSEQ multiplex PCR reads and lists one entry per CDR3 protein. The sample consists of fewer than 250,000 distinct CDR3 sequences, about 90% of them appearing once. Germline values: CDR1 SEHNR, CDR2 FQNEAQ (reference sequence). V was shortened by 0 bases and J by 5 bases, with 14 bases between the two germline ends. The CDR3 sequence is 15 residues long. Points on this clonotype: No antigen is known for it.

FACS was used to enrich TEMRA cells, whereas the CD8+ and CD4+ T cells were obtained by negative isolation. The sequence came from a human donor with multiple sclerosis. The V call is TRBV7-9, the J call TRBJ2-7; D unclear. The sample taken for sequencing was CD8+ T cells from PBMCs. The CDR3 here is CASSLALLGRDEQYF. In nucleotides, the CDR3 is TGTGCCAGCAGCTTAGCCCTCCTCGGCAGAGACGAGCAGTACTTC.